The present TCR beta chain was sequenced within a study of T cell responses to AZD1222 COVID-19 vaccine. The assay was immunoSEQ multiplex PCR, and TCRdb's table has in-frame clones only and misses some. The sample table includes about 140,000 clones. CDR1 and CDR2 from the germline V gene are SEHNR and FQNEAQ (reference sequence). Trimming removed 4 bases from V and 3 bases from J; junction bases left unmatched: 17. There are 18 residues in the CDR3. Remarks on this clone: The antigen remains undetermined.

The study's findings and limits: Targets within unmutated variant regions were reportedly found for nearly half of spike-specific TCRs. Donors in the cohort were predominantly white British and more often female, and clonal diversity was possibly underestimated. An increase in Spike-specific TCR breadth and depth was observed after two AZD1222 doses.

This clonotype originated in an adult in good health. The chain recombines TRBV7-9 with TRBJ2-7; 8 bases agree with TRBD1. Material for sequencing was peripheral blood. CDR3 coding DNA: TGTGCCAGCAGCTCCCTTGGGGCTTCCGGGACAGGCCGCTACGAGCAGTACTTC. Amino acid sequence: CASSSLGASGTGRYEQYF.